This entry lists 21 T cell receptor beta chains sequenced from one sample in a study of T cell responses to AZD1222 COVID-19 vaccine. Generated by immunoSEQ multiplex PCR, the TCRdb table keeps only in-frame clones and is missing some. The sample lists 110,000 to 150,000 clones, 75% to 90% occurring once. The sample was peripheral blood, taken on day 0 of AZD1222 vaccination. Receptor source: an adult in good health.

This clone was recorded only once. The chain recombines TRBV30 with TRBJ2-5; D tentatively fits TRBD1 or TRBD2 (5 bases each). V was pared by 6 bases and J by 2 bases, with 13 bases between. CDR3 length: 13 residues. Germline-derived CDR1 and CDR2 are GTSNPN and SVGIG (reference sequence). The CDR3 reads CACHRDRQETQYF. DNA of the CDR3: TGTGCCTGCCACCGGGACCGTCAAGAGACCCAGTACTTC. The full variable domain, its missing parts supplied by reference TRBV30 and TRBJ2-5, is SQTIHQWPATLVQPVGSPLSLECTVEGTSNPNLYWYRQAAGRGLQLLFYSVGIGQISSEVPQNLSASRPQDRQFILSSKKLLLSDSGFYLCACHRDRQETQYFGPGTRLLVL.

J is TRBJ2-3 and V is TRBV10-3, with TRBD1 matching over 10 bases. The CDR3 length is 16 residues. Germline-derived CDR1 and CDR2 are ENHRY and SYGVKD. The junction had 12 bases not matched to a gene; V was cut back by 9 bases and J by 3 bases. The CDR3, as DNA: TGTGCCATTAGCCCGGGACAGGGGTTAGGGACAGATACGCAGTATTTT. Translation: CAISPGQGLGTDTQYF.

This clone occurred a few times. The chain couples TRBV6-5 to TRBJ2-7; 10 positions match TRBD1. Germline CDR1 and CDR2: MNHEY and SVGAGI. The ends lost 7 bases at V and 2 bases at J; junction bases unmatched: 8. The CDR3 is 15 amino acids. In DNA, the CDR3 is TGTGCCAGCATCCAAGGGACAGGGGTGGCCTACGAGCAGTACTTC. It encodes CASIQGTGVAYEQYF.

CDR3 coding DNA: TGCGCCAGCAGCTTGGGCAGGGTCGGGGACAATGAGCAGTTCTTC. Encoded protein: CASSLGRVGDNEQFF. The V and J genes are TRBV5-1 and TRBJ2-1; D may match TRBD1 or TRBD2 (5 bases each). The germline V gene encodes CDR1 SGHRS and CDR2 YFSETQ. The CDR3 extends over 15 amino acids. V was trimmed by 0 bases and J by 5 bases, leaving 12 bases between them.

The chain is built from TRBV12-3 or TRBV12-4 and TRBJ1-2, with no clear D. The CDR3 covers 12 residues. Trimming took 3 bases from V and 8 from J, leaving 10 bases between them. The CDR3 loop is CASSLSREGYTF. CDR3 in DNA: TGTGCCAGCAGTTTGAGTCGGGAGGGCTACACCTTC.

The gene calls are TRBV11-2 and TRBJ1-1, with D unclear. Germline-derived CDR1 and CDR2 are SGHAT and FQNNGV. This CDR3 is 11 amino acids long. V lost 8 bases and J lost 1, with 5 bases in between. The chain's CDR3 is CASEGNTEAFF. The CDR3, as DNA: TGTGCCAGCGAGGGGAACACTGAAGCTTTCTTT. Full variable domain (missing parts from reference TRBV11-2 and TRBJ1-1): EAGVAQSPRYKIIEKRQSVAFWCNPISGHATLYWYQQILGQGPKLLIQFQNNGVVDDSQLPKDRFSAERLKGVDSTLKIQPAKLEDSAVYLCASEGNTEAFFGQGTRLTVV.

This clone was detected a few times. V gene TRBV12-3 or TRBV12-4 combines with J gene TRBJ1-2; no definite D call. The CDR3 has 13 residues. V lost 2 bases and J lost 10, with 14 bases in between. The CDR3 spells CASSLPPRPDYTF. CDR3 coding DNA: TGTGCCAGCAGTTTACCCCCCCGGCCAGACTACACCTTC.

V gene TRBV6-1 combines with J gene TRBJ1-2, with 9 bases lining up with TRBD1. Germline V gene lookup returns CDR1 MNHNS and CDR2 SASEGT. CDR3 length: 16 residues. Trimming cost V 4 bases and J 3 bases; bases outside gene matches: 9. This chain's CDR3 is CASSGPVQGADYGYTF. The CDR3 coding sequence is TGTGCCAGCAGTGGGCCCGTACAGGGGGCGGACTATGGCTACACCTTC.

The chain employs TRBV27 and TRBJ2-7, with 9 bases fitting TRBD2. V shed 3 bases, J shed 2 bases, and the junction held 2 bases outside the gene matches. This CDR3 is 14 amino acids long. Per the germline V gene, CDR1 is MNHEY and CDR2 is SMNVEV (reference sequence). The CDR3 region has the DNA TGTGCCAGCAGTTTTGGCGGGGGGGCCTACGAGCAGTACTTC. Translated: CASSFGGGAYEQYF.

The rearrangement joins TRBV19 to TRBJ2-5; TRBD2 matches at 10 bases. The V segment lost 4 bases and the J segment 0 bases; nucleotides outside the gene matches: 5. CDR3 length equals 16 residues. The germline CDR1 and CDR2 sequences are LNHDA and SQIVND (reference sequence). This CDR3 is CASSTPGLAYQETQYF. CDR3 nucleotide sequence: TGTGCCAGTAGTACCCCGGGACTAGCGTACCAAGAGACCCAGTACTTC. The whole variable domain, remainder taken from reference TRBV19 and TRBJ2-5, is DGGITQSPKYLFRKEGQNVTLSCEQNLNHDAMYWYRQDPGQGLRLIYYSQIVNDFQKGDIAEGYSVSREKKESFPLTVTSAQKNPTAFYLCASSTPGLAYQETQYFGPGTRLLVL.

Only a few counts were recorded for this clone. This chain joins TRBV4-2 and TRBJ1-1; D possibly corresponds to TRBD1 (5 bases). V was pared by 3 bases and J by 4 bases, with 12 bases between. Germline CDR1 is LGHNA and CDR2 is YNFKEQ. There are 14 residues in the CDR3. The chain's CDR3 is CASSQAGGATEAFF. CDR3 bases: TGTGCCAGCAGCCAGGCCGGTGGGGCCACTGAAGCTTTCTTT.

In this sample, this clone turned up a few times. The gene calls are TRBV19 and TRBJ1-5; D call uncertain. The CDR3 consists of 16 residues. Germline V CDR1 and CDR2: LNHDA, SQIVND (reference sequence). V lost 3 bases and J 4 bases, leaving 16 bases between the germline ends. CDR3 nucleotide sequence: TGTGCCAGTAGTATCGAAAGGACGGTCCTTAATCAGCCCCAGCATTTT. This encodes CASSIERTVLNQPQHF.

The rearrangement links TRBV15 to TRBJ1-2, with 8 bases fitting TRBD1. The CDR3 has 18 residues. The germline CDR1 and CDR2 sequences are LNHNV and YYDKDF (reference sequence). The V and J ends lost 0 bases and 5 bases, in that order; junction bases with no gene match: 14. The CDR3 loop is CATSRDIRGPNEWYGYTF. The CDR3 bases are TGTGCCACCAGCAGAGATATCAGGGGGCCGAATGAGTGGTATGGCTACACCTTC.

This chain uses TRBV12-3 or TRBV12-4 with TRBJ2-5, with D uncertain. This CDR3 is built from 12 residues. V lost 3 bases to trimming and J lost 2 bases, with 4 bases between them. DNA of the CDR3: TGTGCCAGCAGTTTCCCACAAGAGACCCAGTACTTC. Protein sequence: CASSFPQETQYF.

The gene calls are TRBV11-1 and TRBJ2-1; possibly TRBD1 or TRBD2 for D (5 bases each). The CDR3 loop spans 16 amino acids. Trimming pared 0 bases from V and 0 bases from J, leaving 9 bases between. Germline V lookup: CDR1 SGHAT, CDR2 FQDESV (reference sequence). CDR3 DNA: TGTGCCAGCAGCTTAGCATGGGGGAGCTCCTACAATGAGCAGTTCTTC. The encoded protein is CASSLAWGSSYNEQFF.

This clone was detected only a few times. CDR3 amino acids: CASSQLQGYEQYF. CDR3 DNA: TGTGCCAGCAGCCAACTACAGGGGTACGAGCAGTACTTC. V gene TRBV3-1 (or the pseudogene TRBV3-2) combines with J gene TRBJ2-7; 7 bases fit TRBD1. Germline CDR1 and CDR2: LGHDT and YNNKEL (reference sequence). The trim removed 2 bases at V and 4 bases at J, leaving 2 bases unmatched. The CDR3 extends over 13 amino acids.

The chain combines TRBV28 with TRBJ1-4; tentative D call: TRBD1 (5 bases). This CDR3 is 13 amino acids long. Germline V gene data show CDR1 as MDHEN and CDR2 as SYDVKM. V was cut by 3 bases and J by 4 bases, with 6 bases left in between. As DNA, the CDR3 is TGTGCCAGCAGTTTTGGGGGTAATGAAAAACTGTTTTTT. As protein: CASSFGGNEKLFF.

Written as DNA, the CDR3 is TGTGCCAGCTCACCCGGCGCAGGTGAGACCCAGTACTTC. This gives the protein CASSPGAGETQYF. The V and J genes are TRBV18 and TRBJ2-5; no clear D gene. The germline V gene encodes CDR1 KGHSH and CDR2 LQKENI. Trimming removed 3 bases from V and 5 bases from J, with 10 bases in between. CDR3 length: 13 residues.

CDR3 sequence: CASSSRGGTDTQYF. The CDR3 DNA reads TGTGCCAGCAGCTCCCGCGGGGGCACAGATACGCAGTATTTT. This chain joins TRBV9 and TRBJ2-3; possible D gene TRBD2, 6 bases. CDR3 length: 14 residues. V lost 4 bases and J 1 base, leaving 10 bases between the germline ends. The germline V gene has CDR1 SGDLS and CDR2 YYNGEE.

This rearrangement joins TRBV27 to TRBJ2-4, with D perhaps assigned TRBD1 or TRBD2 (7 bases each). The V and J ends lost 4 bases and 3 bases respectively, with 31 bases between them. The V gene's germline CDR1 is MNHEY and CDR2 SMNVEV (reference sequence). CDR3 length: 21 residues. This CDR3 reads CASSSIRQGLPLNPFKNIQYF. CDR3 in DNA: TGTGCCAGCAGTTCCATCCGACAGGGACTACCCCTCAACCCTTTCAAAAACATTCAGTACTTC.

J is TRBJ1-6 and V is TRBV6-6; D remains unclear. CDR1 is MNHNY and CDR2 is SVGAGI in the germline V gene (reference sequence). V lost 7 bases to trimming and J lost 12 bases, with 10 bases between them. This CDR3 has 11 amino acids. CDR3 sequence reads: CASTQPKPLHF. Written as DNA, the CDR3 is TGTGCCAGCACCCAACCCAAACCCCTCCACTTT.